The source of this T cell receptor beta chain is a study of blood T cell repertoires in COVID-19. Overall study: Acute-phase and convalescent COVID-19 samples originated in the United States, Italy and Spain. Sample material is recorded as cDNA or gDNA derived from T cells, B-cell-depleted T cells, or PBMCs.

Original handling: Estimates of nucleated cell counts were drawn from the amplification of reference gene primers. Assay: immunoSEQ multiplex PCR; the TCRdb copy retains only in-frame clones and omits some. The DNA gave D and trimming, while V, J and clone size come from that table. The table has 260,000 or so clones, about 87% seen once; the top ten hold around 9.2%. The CDR3 runs to 16 residues. The germline gives CDR1 SGDLS, CDR2 YYNGEE. With V trimmed by 0 bases and J by 2 bases, 3 bases remained unmatched. This sequence was found in a human donor in a cohort sampled during active COVID-19. The rearrangement joins TRBV9 to TRBJ1-4; the match to TRBD1 covers 8 bases. The sequenced sample consisted of peripheral blood. CDR3 bases: TGTGCCAGCAGCGTAGAGTCAGGGGGCACTAATGAAAAACTGTTTTTT. It codes for CASSVESGGTNEKLFF.